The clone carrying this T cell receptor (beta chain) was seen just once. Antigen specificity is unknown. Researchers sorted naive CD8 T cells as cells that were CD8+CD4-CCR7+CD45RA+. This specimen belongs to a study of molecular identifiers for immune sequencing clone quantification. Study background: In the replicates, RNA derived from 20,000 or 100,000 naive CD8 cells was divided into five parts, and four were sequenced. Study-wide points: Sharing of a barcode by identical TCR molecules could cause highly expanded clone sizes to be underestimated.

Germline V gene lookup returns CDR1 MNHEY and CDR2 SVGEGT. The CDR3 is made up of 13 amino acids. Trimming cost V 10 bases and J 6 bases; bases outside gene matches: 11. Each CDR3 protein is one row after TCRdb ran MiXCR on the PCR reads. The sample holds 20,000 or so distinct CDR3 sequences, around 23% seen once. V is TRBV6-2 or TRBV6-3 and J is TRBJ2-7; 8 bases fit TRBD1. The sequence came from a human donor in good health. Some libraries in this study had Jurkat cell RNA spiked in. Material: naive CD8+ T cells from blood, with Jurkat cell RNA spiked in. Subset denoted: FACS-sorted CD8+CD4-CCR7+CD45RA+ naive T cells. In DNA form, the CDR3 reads TGTGCCAACTCTATGACAGGGGCCAGCGAGCAGTACTTC. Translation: CANSMTGASEQYF.